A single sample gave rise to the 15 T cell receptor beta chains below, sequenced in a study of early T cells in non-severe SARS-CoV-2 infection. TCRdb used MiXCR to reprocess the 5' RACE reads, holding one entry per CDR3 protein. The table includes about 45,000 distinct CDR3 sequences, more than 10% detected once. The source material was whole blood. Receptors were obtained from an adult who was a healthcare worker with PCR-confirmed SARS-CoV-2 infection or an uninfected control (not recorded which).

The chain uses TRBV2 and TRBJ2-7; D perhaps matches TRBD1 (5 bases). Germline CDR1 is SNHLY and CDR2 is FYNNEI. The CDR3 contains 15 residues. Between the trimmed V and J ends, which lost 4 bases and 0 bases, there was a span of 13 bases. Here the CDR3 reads CASSAETARSYEQYF. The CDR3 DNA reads TGTGCCAGCAGTGCCGAGACAGCCCGCTCCTACGAGCAGTACTTC.

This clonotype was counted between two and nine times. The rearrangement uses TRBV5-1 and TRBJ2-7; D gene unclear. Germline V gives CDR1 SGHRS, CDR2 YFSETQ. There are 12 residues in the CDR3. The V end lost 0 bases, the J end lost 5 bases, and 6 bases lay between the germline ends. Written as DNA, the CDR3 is TGCGCCAGCAGCTTGGATCTTAACGAGCAGTACTTC. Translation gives CASSLDLNEQYF.

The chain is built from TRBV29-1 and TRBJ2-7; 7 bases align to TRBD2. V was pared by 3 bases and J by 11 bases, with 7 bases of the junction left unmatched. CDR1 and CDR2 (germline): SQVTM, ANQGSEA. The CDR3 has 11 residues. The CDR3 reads CSVEVGTTKYF. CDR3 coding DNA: TGCAGCGTTGAGGTGGGGACTACGAAGTACTTC.

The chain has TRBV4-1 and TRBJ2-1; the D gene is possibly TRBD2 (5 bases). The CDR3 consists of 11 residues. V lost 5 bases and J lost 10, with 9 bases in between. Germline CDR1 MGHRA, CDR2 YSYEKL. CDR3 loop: CASSFEGEQFF. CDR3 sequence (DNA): TGCGCCAGCAGCTTCGAGGGCGAGCAGTTCTTC.

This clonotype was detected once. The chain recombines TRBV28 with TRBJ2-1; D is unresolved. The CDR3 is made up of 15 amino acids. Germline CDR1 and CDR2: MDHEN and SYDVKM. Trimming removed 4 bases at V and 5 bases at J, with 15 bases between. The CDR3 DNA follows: TGTGCCAGCAGTTCTCCTGCCTGGGGTAACAATGAGCAGTTCTTC. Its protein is CASSSPAWGNNEQFF.

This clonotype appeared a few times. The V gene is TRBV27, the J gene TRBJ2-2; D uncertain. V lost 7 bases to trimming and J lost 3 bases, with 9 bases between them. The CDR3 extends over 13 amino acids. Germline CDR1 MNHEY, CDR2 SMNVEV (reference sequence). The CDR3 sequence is CASINSDTGELFF. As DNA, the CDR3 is TGTGCCAGCATAAACTCAGACACCGGGGAGCTGTTTTTT.

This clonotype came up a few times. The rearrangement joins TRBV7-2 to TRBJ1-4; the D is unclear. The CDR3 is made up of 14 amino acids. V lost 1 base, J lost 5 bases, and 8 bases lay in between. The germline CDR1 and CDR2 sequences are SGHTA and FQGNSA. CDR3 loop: CASSLDPGNEKLFF. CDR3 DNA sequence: TGTGCCAGCAGCTTAGATCCGGGGAATGAAAAACTGTTTTTT.

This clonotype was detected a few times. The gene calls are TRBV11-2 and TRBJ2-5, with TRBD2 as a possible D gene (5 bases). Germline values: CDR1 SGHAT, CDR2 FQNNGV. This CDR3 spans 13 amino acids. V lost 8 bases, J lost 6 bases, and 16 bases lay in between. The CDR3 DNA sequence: TGTGCCAGCCGACTAAACCCGGGGAAGACCCAGTACTTC. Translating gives CASRLNPGKTQYF. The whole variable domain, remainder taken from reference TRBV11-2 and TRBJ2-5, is EAGVAQSPRYKIIEKRQSVAFWCNPISGHATLYWYQQILGQGPKLLIQFQNNGVVDDSQLPKDRFSAERLKGVDSTLKIQPAKLEDSAVYLCASRLNPGKTQYFGPGTRLLVL.

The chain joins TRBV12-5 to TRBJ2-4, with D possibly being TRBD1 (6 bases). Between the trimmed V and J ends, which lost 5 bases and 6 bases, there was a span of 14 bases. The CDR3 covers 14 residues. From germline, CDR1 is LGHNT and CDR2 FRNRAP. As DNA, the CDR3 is TGTGCTAGTGGTACCACAGGGAACCCAAACATTCAGTACTTC. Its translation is CASGTTGNPNIQYF.

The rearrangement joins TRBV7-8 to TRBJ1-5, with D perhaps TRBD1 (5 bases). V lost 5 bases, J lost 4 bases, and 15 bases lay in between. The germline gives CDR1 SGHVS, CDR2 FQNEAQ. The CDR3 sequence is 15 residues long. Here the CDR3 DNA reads TGTGCCAGCAGCAAACGCCGGGACGGGAATCAGCCCCAGCATTTT. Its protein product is CASSKRRDGNQPQHF.

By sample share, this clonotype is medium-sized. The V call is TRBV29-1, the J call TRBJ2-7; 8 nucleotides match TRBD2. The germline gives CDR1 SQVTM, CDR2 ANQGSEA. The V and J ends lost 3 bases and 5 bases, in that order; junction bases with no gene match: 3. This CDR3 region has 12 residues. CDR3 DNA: TGCAGCGTTGAGCTAGCGGGCAACGAGCAGTACTTC. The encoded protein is CSVELAGNEQYF.

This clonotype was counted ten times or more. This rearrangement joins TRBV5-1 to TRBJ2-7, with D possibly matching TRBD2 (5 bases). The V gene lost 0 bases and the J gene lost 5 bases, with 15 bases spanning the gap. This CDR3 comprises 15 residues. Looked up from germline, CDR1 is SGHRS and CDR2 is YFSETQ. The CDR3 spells CASSLARLSSDEQYF. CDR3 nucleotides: TGCGCCAGCAGCTTGGCCAGACTATCTTCGGACGAGCAGTACTTC.

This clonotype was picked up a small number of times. The CDR3 DNA sequence: TGCGCCAGCAGCCACGTGGGGGGGCTGGACTACGAGCAGTACTTC. Protein product: CASSHVGGLDYEQYF. This chain uses TRBV4-1 with TRBJ2-7; perhaps TRBD2 as D (7 bases). Trimming removed 3 bases at V and 3 bases at J, with 15 bases between. The germline V gene has CDR1 MGHRA and CDR2 YSYEKL. The CDR3 sequence is 15 residues long.

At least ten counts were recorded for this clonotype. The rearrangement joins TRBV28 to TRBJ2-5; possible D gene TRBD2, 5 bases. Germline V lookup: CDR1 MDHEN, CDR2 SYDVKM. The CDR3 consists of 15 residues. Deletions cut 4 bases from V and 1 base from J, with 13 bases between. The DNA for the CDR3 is TGTGCCAGCAGTTCGGTGGAGGTCTCCCAAGAGACCCAGTACTTC. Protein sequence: CASSSVEVSQETQYF. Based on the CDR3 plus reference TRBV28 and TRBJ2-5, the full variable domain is DVKVTQSSRYLVKRTGEKVFLECVQDMDHENMFWYRQDPGLGLRLIYFSYDVKMKEKGDIPEGYSVSREKKERFSLILESASTNQTSMYLCASSSVEVSQETQYFGPGTRLLVL.

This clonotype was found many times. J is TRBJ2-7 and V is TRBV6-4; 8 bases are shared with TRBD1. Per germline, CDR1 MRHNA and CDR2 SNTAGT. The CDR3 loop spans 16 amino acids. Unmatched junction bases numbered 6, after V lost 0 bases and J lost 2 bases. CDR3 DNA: TGTGCCAGCAGTGACTCGGCGCCGACAGGGGCCTACGAGCAGTACTTC. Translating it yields CASSDSAPTGAYEQYF.